What follows is one T cell receptor beta chain and its context. This clone has just one count. It lacks a known antigen. Base qualities were left out, and no much larger clone turns up one base away. The CDR3 holds 13 amino acids from the cysteine to the phenylalanine. The CDR3 DNA has 39 bases and is translated from base 1. V loses 3 bases, J loses 4 bases, and the germline ends lie 9 bases apart. At one collaborating source in Seattle, patients were enrolled during active infection and were followed longitudinally through the course of disease. Each collaborating institution followed its own protocols to collect whole blood in K2EDTA tubes. Collaborator samples were shipped for TCRbeta analysis as frozen whole blood, isolated PBMCs, or DNA extracted from either sample type. This specimen comes from a study of blood T cell repertoires in COVID-19 (dated by TCRdb to the early 2020s). About the investigation overall: Collaborator samples came from the United States, Italy and Spain and covered acute and convalescent phases of COVID-19. The material from the prospective study consisted of cDNA or gDNA derived from T cells, B-cell-depleted T cells, or PBMCs. The dataset comprised deeply sampled blood TCRbeta repertoires from subjects exposed to, actively infected with, or recovered from COVID-19. The repertoires were released in a freely available public database meant as a resource for research on the immune response to SARS-CoV-2. Samples came from the ongoing ImmuneRACE study (first 160 participants) plus 1,254 subjects from 6 global collaborators. A de-identified subject ID, COVID-19 status, age in years and sex were almost always included in the sample metadata. Where HLA class I and class II types were available, the types were taken from metadata supplied by the sample provider, not from assay-based typing. The paper as a whole reports these results and caveats: How much clinical and demographic metadata was included differed by source and by participant, and the metadata was provided uncurated.

TCRbeta CDR3 regions were amplified from genomic DNA using the immunoSEQ Assay, a bias-controlled multiplex PCR. On the authors' methods: The number of nucleated cells in each sample was estimated from the amplification of reference gene primers within the assay. To quantify the absolute abundance of each unique TCRbeta CDR3 rearrangement, sequence reads were collapsed and filtered. For each sample, productive Simpson clonality was calculated as the square root of Simpson's diversity index across productive rearrangements. The table comes from immuneACCESS by way of TCRdb, which keeps in-frame sequences with V and J called. Part of the clones is missing from these tables; in studies checked, under half for an unresolved V gene and the rest for unknown reasons. The DNA was the basis for D and trimming; V, J and clone size are from that table. This sample is represented by some 24,000 clones; around nine tenths of them were singletons. The ten biggest clones cover approximately 30% of the sample.

The sequence is built from TRBV12-3 or TRBV12-4 and TRBJ1-1; TRBD1 might be the D gene, on 5 matching bases. The sequence was obtained from a man aged 70-80 years with COVID-19, enrolled during active disease. The sample taken for sequencing was peripheral blood. DNA sequence: TGTGCCAGCAGTTTGGGGGGGGGCACTGAAGCTTTCTTT. It translates to CASSLGGGTEAFF.